These T cell receptor beta chains were read from a single sample in a study of identifying expanded T cells in peripheral blood. Only in-frame clones appear in the TCRdb table, and some are missing; sequencing was by immunoSEQ multiplex PCR. The sample has 50,000 to 65,000 clones; 89% are singletons. The sample comprised blood. Every receptor here comes from a person between 18 and 69 years old in good health. CDR3s include the opening cysteine and the closing phenylalanine or tryptophan. D genes are given only for firm matches. The size entry is marked missing in some rows and otherwise reads once, few, many or a size class.

v_call	d_call	j_call	clone_size	cdr3_aa	cdr3_nt
TRBV12-5	.	TRBJ1-3	.	CASGPWGAGNTIYF	TGTGCTAGTGGACCCTGGGGGGCTGGAAACACCATATATTTT
TRBV5-6	.	TRBJ2-5	.	CASSFLGSGETQYF	TGTGCCAGCAGCTTTCTGGGGAGTGGAGAGACCCAGTACTTC
TRBV7-2	.	TRBJ2-2	.	CASSLAGRYGELFF	TGTGCCAGCAGCTTAGCGGGACGATACGGGGAGCTGTTTTTT
TRBV7-9	TRBD1	TRBJ1-2	.	CASSHPTGAKVAPSYGYTF	TGTGCCAGCAGCCATCCAACAGGGGCGAAGGTGGCTCCTTCCTATGGCTACACCTTC
TRBV29-1	.	TRBJ1-2	.	CSVVGSGRVGPGDTF	TGCAGCGTTGTAGGGTCGGGCAGGGTGGGACCTGGGGACACCTTC
TRBV5-1	TRBD1	TRBJ1-1	once	CASSFTGVNTEAFF	TGCGCCAGCAGCTTTACAGGGGTTAACACTGAAGCTTTCTTT
TRBV18	.	TRBJ2-3	.	CASARGGPDTQYF	TGTGCCAGTGCTCGCGGCGGCCCAGATACGCAGTATTTT
TRBV7-8	TRBD1	TRBJ1-1	.	CASSLVGQGVGWTEAFF	TGTGCCAGCAGCTTAGTTGGACAGGGGGTTGGATGGACTGAAGCTTTCTTT
TRBV18	.	TRBJ1-1	.	CASSPRAGDAFF	TGTGCCAGCTCACCACGGGCAGGGGATGCTTTCTTT
TRBV4-2	TRBD1	TRBJ1-2	once	CASSQPDRGGYGYTF	TGTGCCAGCAGCCAACCGGACAGGGGAGGGTATGGCTACACCTTC
TRBV30	.	TRBJ1-6	.	CAWSVSGSPLHF	TGTGCCTGGAGTGTATCGGGTTCACCCCTCCACTTT
TRBV5-1	.	TRBJ1-3	.	CASSRDSSGNTIYF	TGCGCCAGCAGCCGCGACAGCTCTGGAAACACCATATATTTT
TRBV7-2	.	TRBJ1-5	.	CASSPGTANQPQHF	TGTGCCAGCAGCCCTGGGACGGCAAATCAGCCCCAGCATTTT
TRBV7-2	.	TRBJ2-7	.	CASSPLGWEQYF	TGTGCCAGCAGCCCACTAGGATGGGAGCAGTACTTC
TRBV7-8	TRBD2	TRBJ2-7	.	CASSLGLAGTYEQYF	TGTGCCAGCAGCTTAGGACTAGCGGGAACCTACGAGCAGTACTTC
TRBV2	.	TRBJ2-3	.	CASRKLVSDTQYF	TGTGCCAGCAGAAAACTAGTCTCAGATACGCAGTATTTT
TRBV5-1	.	TRBJ1-2	.	CASSLGGMTNYGYTF	TGCGCCAGCAGCTTGGGGGGTATGACTAACTATGGCTACACCTTC
TRBV14	.	TRBJ2-3	.	CASSQDVGEAQYF	TGTGCCAGCAGCCAAGATGTGGGAGAGGCGCAGTATTTT
TRBV5-1	.	TRBJ2-6	.	CASTYETGITGANVLTF	TGCGCCAGCACCTATGAGACAGGCATTACTGGGGCCAACGTCCTGACTTTC
TRBV7-9	.	TRBJ2-7	once	CASSSPGDNYEQYF	TGTGCCAGCAGCTCCCCGGGGGACAACTACGAGCAGTACTTC
TRBV11-2	TRBD1	TRBJ2-7	.	CASSLGDSYEQYF	TGTGCCAGCAGCCTCGGGGACAGCTACGAGCAGTACTTC
TRBV7-2	.	TRBJ1-2	.	CASSLKGSVGANYGYTF	TGTGCCAGCAGCTTAAAGGGTTCCGTGGGAGCTAACTATGGCTACACCTTC
TRBV18	.	TRBJ1-2	.	CASSPGQGPNYGYTF	TGTGCCAGCTCCCCCGGACAAGGGCCTAACTATGGCTACACCTTC
TRBV7-8	.	TRBJ2-4	.	CASSPYRVGGKNIQYF	TGTGCCAGCAGCCCATACCGGGTCGGAGGAAAAAACATTCAGTACTTC
TRBV9	.	TRBJ1-1	.	CASSVGGMGTEAFF	TGTGCCAGCAGCGTAGGGGGGATGGGCACTGAAGCTTTCTTT
TRBV9	TRBD2	TRBJ2-7	once	CASSGKREGGYEQYF	TGTGCCAGCAGCGGGAAGCGGGAGGGGGGGTACGAGCAGTACTTC
TRBV9	.	TRBJ2-3	.	CASSVKETDTQYF	TGTGCCAGCAGCGTTAAGGAAACAGATACGCAGTATTTT
TRBV18	TRBD1	TRBJ1-5	.	CASSPGQASNQPQHF	TGTGCCAGCTCGCCTGGACAGGCAAGCAATCAGCCCCAGCATTTT
TRBV5-1	.	TRBJ2-3	.	CASSWPDQSDTQYF	TGCGCCAGCAGCTGGCCGGACCAGTCCGATACGCAGTATTTT
TRBV30	.	TRBJ1-6	.	CAWTHAGLRNNSPLHF	TGTGCCTGGACCCATGCGGGGCTCCGTAATAATTCACCCCTCCACTTT
TRBV14	.	TRBJ1-1	.	CASTRQHMNTEAFF	TGTGCCAGCACCCGACAGCACATGAACACTGAAGCTTTCTTT
TRBV6-6	TRBD1	TRBJ1-2	.	CASSDGTAGTYGYTF	TGTGCCAGCAGTGATGGGACAGCAGGAACCTATGGCTACACCTTC
TRBV28	.	TRBJ1-5	.	CASRGPNQPQHF	TGTGCCAGCAGAGGGCCCAATCAGCCCCAGCATTTT
TRBV28	.	TRBJ1-4	.	CASSDHVSNEKLFF	TGTGCCAGCAGCGACCATGTGTCCAATGAAAAACTGTTTTTT
TRBV19	.	TRBJ1-4	.	CASSTRNEKLFF	TGTGCCAGTAGTACTCGTAATGAAAAACTGTTTTTT
TRBV6-5	.	TRBJ1-3	.	CASSYSWAGGNTIYF	TGTGCCAGCAGTTACTCCTGGGCTGGTGGAAACACCATATATTTT
TRBV11-2	.	TRBJ2-2	.	CASTQKNTGELFF	TGTGCCAGCACCCAAAAGAACACCGGGGAGCTGTTTTTT
TRBV10-3	.	TRBJ1-2	few	CAISEQGLYGYTF	TGTGCCATCAGTGAACAGGGTCTCTATGGCTACACCTTC
TRBV7-3	.	TRBJ2-1	.	CASSLLASYNEQFF	TGTGCCAGCAGCTTACTAGCCTCCTACAATGAGCAGTTCTTC
TRBV4-3	.	TRBJ2-3	.	CASSQDRTERGTDTQYF	TGCGCCAGCAGCCAAGATCGAACTGAGAGGGGGACAGATACGCAGTATTTT
TRBV7-2	.	TRBJ2-1	.	CASSSGPSSYNEQFF	TGTGCCAGCAGCTCGGGCCCGAGCTCCTACAATGAGCAGTTCTTC
TRBV29-1	.	TRBJ2-5	.	CSGGQTSETQYF	TGCAGCGGGGGTCAAACGTCGGAGACCCAGTACTTC
TRBV10-3	TRBD1	TRBJ1-2	.	CATGDSRGSDYTF	TGTGCCACAGGGGACAGCCGCGGGAGTGACTACACCTTC
TRBV28	TRBD1	TRBJ1-1	.	CASLGQGSGGAFF	TGTGCCAGTCTGGGACAGGGCTCGGGGGGAGCTTTCTTT
TRBV9	.	TRBJ2-5	once	CASSVEMGPETQYF	TGTGCCAGCAGCGTAGAGATGGGCCCAGAGACCCAGTACTTC
TRBV28	.	TRBJ2-1	.	CASTRPISGLDNEQFF	TGTGCCAGCACCCGTCCCATCTCCGGGCTCGACAATGAGCAGTTCTTC
TRBV30	.	TRBJ2-3	.	CACGGGTYQTDTQYF	TGTGCCTGCGGGGGCGGGACTTACCAGACAGATACGCAGTATTTT
TRBV7-2	.	TRBJ2-7	.	CASSIDPTILREQYF	TGTGCCAGCAGCATTGATCCGACTATCCTACGAGAGCAGTACTTC
TRBV7-2	.	TRBJ2-7	.	CASSRDLRRVEQYF	TGTGCCAGCAGCCGGGACCTCCGACGGGTCGAGCAGTACTTC
TRBV6-5	.	TRBJ1-2	.	CASSSPANYGYTF	TGTGCCAGCAGTTCCCCAGCTAACTATGGCTACACCTTC